These T cell receptor beta chains were read from a single sample in a study of Ad26.COV2.S vaccination and SARS-CoV-2 variants. Only in-frame clones appear in the TCRdb table, and some are missing; sequencing was by immunoSEQ multiplex PCR. The table includes approximately 450,000 clones, roughly 90% detected once. The source material was peripheral blood, sampled in a trial of Ad26.COV2.S vaccine versus placebo. All receptors come from a person between 18 and 65 years old who received the Ad26.COV2.S COVID-19 vaccine or a placebo. CDR3s include the opening cysteine and the closing phenylalanine or tryptophan. The D gene is left open where the match is weak. A clone size is listed for some rows: how often the clone was seen (once, few, many), or a class if it is expanded.

V	J	D	size	CDR3	DNA
TRBV12-1	TRBJ2-7	.	.	CASSFVYREGREQYF	TGTGCCAGCAGCTTTGTATATCGGGAGGGACGCGAGCAGTACTTC
TRBV7-2	TRBJ2-7	.	.	CASSFEWGEQYF	TGTGCCAGCAGCTTTGAGTGGGGCGAGCAGTACTTC
TRBV19	TRBJ2-7	.	.	CASSIDRRGIYEQYF	TGTGCCAGTAGTATAGATCGGCGGGGAATCTACGAGCAGTACTTC
TRBV5-1	TRBJ2-7	.	.	CASRAPNEPLYEQYF	TGCGCCAGCAGAGCCCCCAACGAACCTCTCTACGAGCAGTACTTC
TRBV25-1	TRBJ1-3	TRBD1	.	CASSTRQGSNTIYF	TGTGCCAGCAGTACTCGACAGGGTTCAAACACCATATATTTT
TRBV5-6	TRBJ2-4	TRBD1	.	CASSRRGTGQNIQYF	TGTGCCAGCAGCCGTCGCGGGACAGGGCAAAACATTCAGTACTTC
TRBV14	TRBJ1-1	.	.	CASSQGTFFGEAFF	TGTGCCAGCAGCCAAGGGACATTTTTCGGTGAAGCTTTCTTT
TRBV29-1	TRBJ2-7	TRBD1	.	CSVVTTDRGYEQYF	TGCAGCGTTGTAACTACGGACAGGGGATACGAGCAGTACTTC
TRBV29-1	TRBJ2-5	TRBD1	.	CSVGTGGETQYF	TGCAGCGTCGGGACAGGGGGAGAGACCCAGTACTTC
TRBV9	TRBJ2-2	TRBD1	few	CASSVGQGYTGELFF	TGTGCCAGCAGCGTCGGACAGGGTTACACCGGGGAGCTGTTTTTT
TRBV7-2	TRBJ2-4	TRBD2	.	CASSPGGGGKNIQYF	TGTGCCAGCAGTCCCGGCGGGGGGGGCAAAAACATTCAGTACTTC
TRBV12-3/TRBV12-4	TRBJ1-5	.	once	CASSLNSNQPQHF	TGTGCCAGCAGTCTCAATAGCAATCAGCCCCAGCATTTT
TRBV5-1	TRBJ2-1	.	.	CASSSGPGNEQFF	TGCGCCAGCAGCTCGGGACCGGGCAATGAGCAGTTCTTC
TRBV19	TRBJ1-3	.	.	CASSIDQGTAGNTIYF	TGTGCCAGTAGTATAGATCAAGGGACTGCTGGAAACACCATATATTTT
TRBV19	TRBJ1-4	.	.	CASSLQGNNEKLFF	TGTGCCAGTAGTCTCCAGGGGAATAATGAAAAACTGTTTTTT
TRBV9	TRBJ2-2	TRBD1	few	CASSTRTGGPGELFF	TGTGCCAGCAGCACACGGACAGGGGGCCCCGGGGAGCTGTTTTTT